Each of the 32 T cell receptor beta chains below was sequenced from the same sample in a study of a mutant IDH1 vaccine in newly diagnosed glioma. Profiling relied on immunoSEQ multiplex PCR, and the TCRdb table lists in-frame clones only, not all of them. Among some 130,000 clones, about four fifths were seen once, and the ten largest hold approximately 5%. Time point given: week 11, during vaccination. Every vaccination contained 300 ug of the mutant IDH1 20-mer peptide and was paired with topical imiquimod. Their specific antigens are unknown. The specimen was PBMCs, collected from a glioma patient whose treatment included an IDH1 peptide vaccine. The origin of the receptors is a man aged 35 to 55 with glioma.

This chain uses TRBV21-1 with TRBJ2-5. TRBV21-1 is given as a pseudogene. This CDR3 contains 12 residues. CDR3 sequence reads: CASSRQRETQYF. The CDR3, as DNA: TGTGCCAGCAGCCGGCAGAGAGAGACCCAGTACTTC.

The rearrangement links TRBV10-3 to TRBJ2-1; D unclear. Per the germline V gene, CDR1 is ENHRY and CDR2 is SYGVKD. Trimming shortened V by 0 bases and J by 0 bases, and 6 bases separated the two germline ends. The CDR3 spans 15 residues. CDR3 residues: CAISESGGSYNEQFF. DNA of the CDR3: TGTGCCATCAGTGAGTCTGGCGGCTCCTACAATGAGCAGTTCTTC.

The chain uses TRBV7-9 and TRBJ1-2; D not certain. V shed 1 base and J shed 4 bases, with 10 bases lying between them. The CDR3 is 14 residues long. CDR1 is SEHNR, CDR2 FQNEAQ, per germline (reference sequence). CDR3 in DNA: TGTGCCAGCAGCTTAGAGGGCCCCATCTATGGCTACACCTTC. It codes for CASSLEGPIYGYTF.

This rearrangement joins TRBV11-3 to TRBJ2-7, with D possibly being TRBD1 (6 bases). CDR1 and CDR2 (germline): SGHNT, YENEEA. This CDR3 spans 16 amino acids. V was cut by 2 bases and J by 1 base, with 15 bases left in between. DNA for the CDR3: TGTGCCAGCAGCTTATCAAGCCGGGACAATTCCTACGAGCAGTACTTC. Protein: CASSLSSRDNSYEQYF.

V gene TRBV29-1 combines with J gene TRBJ1-1, with 7 bases matching TRBD1. V gave up 6 bases and J gave up 7 bases; unmatched junction bases: 5. Looked up from germline, CDR1 is SQVTM and CDR2 is ANQGSEA. CDR3 length: 11 residues. In nucleotides, the CDR3 is TGCAGCGTGCCACAGGGGATTGAAGCTTTCTTT. It translates to CSVPQGIEAFF.

The V gene is TRBV7-9, the J gene TRBJ1-1; tentative D call: TRBD1 (5 bases). Germline assignment: CDR1 SEHNR and CDR2 FQNEAQ (reference sequence). The ends were cut back, 1 base at V and 4 bases at J, with 13 bases in the middle. The CDR3 has 15 amino acids. The CDR3 DNA reads as TGTGCCAGCAGCTTAGATATCAGGGTTGGCACTGAAGCTTTCTTT. As protein: CASSLDIRVGTEAFF.

This chain connects TRBV20-1 to TRBJ2-3; D is unclear. CDR1 DFQATT and CDR2 SNEGSKA come from the germline V gene (reference sequence). The CDR3 length is 11 residues. The germline V and J ends were trimmed by 5 bases and 2 bases, with 5 bases remaining between them. The CDR3 nucleotides read TGCAGTGCTCGCATCACAGATACGCAGTATTTT. It yields the protein CSARITDTQYF.

The chain recombines TRBV10-2 with TRBJ2-3, with a possible D match to TRBD2 (5 bases). CDR1 is WSHSY and CDR2 is SAAADI in the germline V gene. This CDR3 has 14 amino acids. Trimming took off 3 bases at V and 4 bases at J, with 11 bases between the two ends. CDR3 sequence reads: CASSDEGSADTQYF. The CDR3 DNA is TGCGCCAGCAGTGACGAGGGTTCGGCAGATACGCAGTATTTT.

The rearrangement uses TRBV30 and TRBJ2-7, with no clear D. Per the germline V gene, CDR1 is GTSNPN and CDR2 is SVGIG (reference sequence). V was clipped by 2 bases and J by 0 bases, with 14 bases between them. This CDR3 has 15 amino acids. CDR3 in amino acids: CAWSPLGRSSYEQYF. The CDR3 DNA follows: TGTGCCTGGAGTCCCCTAGGTAGGAGCTCCTACGAGCAGTACTTC.

The rearrangement uses TRBV19 and TRBJ2-4; no clear D. Trimming left V 2 bases short and J 5 bases short, with 10 bases between. Germline loops: CDR1 LNHDA, CDR2 SQIVND (reference sequence). This CDR3 spans 14 amino acids. As DNA, the CDR3 is TGTGCCAGTAGTATACTGCGGAGCCAAAACATTCAGTACTTC. Translated: CASSILRSQNIQYF.

The chain uses TRBV7-2 and TRBJ1-3; weak D call: TRBD1 (5 bases). Trimming removed 1 base at V and 4 bases at J, with 11 bases between. The CDR3 spans 15 residues. Germline CDR1 reads SGHTA; CDR2 reads FQGNSA. The CDR3 sequence is CASSLEIGVGNTIYF. As DNA, the CDR3 is TGTGCCAGCAGCTTAGAAATAGGGGTAGGAAACACCATATATTTT.

This CDR3 reads CAWSVVEEEQYF. Here the CDR3 DNA reads TGTGCCTGGAGTGTGGTGGAGGAAGAGCAGTACTTC. The chain combines TRBV30 with TRBJ2-7; D might be TRBD2 (5 bases). The CDR3 has 12 amino acids. Germline CDR1 and CDR2: GTSNPN and SVGIG (reference sequence). V was pared by 0 bases and J by 7 bases, with 10 bases between.

V usage is TRBV10-1 and J usage is TRBJ1-1, with 9 bases aligning to TRBD1. With V trimmed by 2 bases and J by 11 bases, 21 bases remained unmatched. Germline V gives CDR1 WNHNN, CDR2 SYGVQD (reference sequence). The CDR3 has 18 amino acids. This chain's CDR3 is CASSERSHRPDRGMSAFF. The DNA of the CDR3 is TGCGCCAGCAGTGAGCGATCCCATCGTCCGGACAGGGGAATGAGTGCTTTCTTT.

This chain uses TRBV18 with TRBJ2-7; weak D call: TRBD2 (7 bases). V shed 3 bases and J shed 5 bases, with 20 bases lying between them. Germline lookup yields CDR1 KGHSH and CDR2 LQKENI. This CDR3 contains 16 residues. CDR3 loop: CASSPKGGGPYNEQYF. For the CDR3, the DNA is TGTGCCAGCTCACCCAAAGGGGGGGGTCCTTACAACGAGCAGTACTTC.

This clone has only one observation. The chain joins TRBV18 to TRBJ1-2; no clear D. The CDR3 length is 13 residues. Germline V gene sequence: CDR1 KGHSH, CDR2 LQKENI. The germline V and J ends were trimmed by 2 bases and 3 bases, with 7 bases remaining between them. CDR3 in amino acids: CASSPTGDYGYTF. As DNA, the CDR3 is TGTGCCAGCTCACCAACTGGTGACTATGGCTACACCTTC.

This clone was seen only once. This chain uses TRBV18 with TRBJ1-1, with 8 bases lining up with TRBD1. Germline lookup yields CDR1 KGHSH and CDR2 LQKENI. V dropped 2 bases and J dropped 7; count of bases not matched to a gene: 12. The CDR3 is 16 amino acids. CDR3 sequence (DNA): TGTGCCAGCTCACCATCACCTGGGACAGGAGACAATGAAGCTTTCTTT. This sequence encodes CASSPSPGTGDNEAFF.

The rearrangement joins TRBV5-1 to TRBJ2-3; a weak D match, TRBD2 (6 bases). In germline, CDR1 is SGHRS, CDR2 YFSETQ. The CDR3 consists of 14 residues. The germline V and J ends were trimmed by 4 bases and 1 base, with 10 bases remaining between them. CDR3 in amino acids: CASSRGLRTDTQYF. For the CDR3, the DNA is TGCGCCAGCAGCAGGGGACTTCGCACAGATACGCAGTATTTT.

The chain couples TRBV9 to TRBJ2-7; 10 nucleotides match TRBD2. In germline, CDR1 is SGDLS, CDR2 YYNGEE. The CDR3 consists of 15 residues. The V segment lost 3 bases and the J segment 0 bases; nucleotides outside the gene matches: 3. Here the CDR3 DNA reads TGTGCCAGCAGCGCTGGACTAGCGGCCTCCTACGAGCAGTACTTC. It is translated as CASSAGLAASYEQYF.

This clone came up a few times. The chain employs TRBV27 and TRBJ1-2, with D tentatively TRBD1 (6 bases). From germline, CDR1 is MNHEY and CDR2 SMNVEV (reference sequence). This CDR3 comprises 16 residues. V was trimmed by 6 bases and J by 6 bases, leaving 23 bases between them. This CDR3 is CASSRNLHSGGDGYTF. The CDR3 DNA reads TGTGCCAGCAGCCGCAACCTACACAGCGGGGGCGATGGCTACACCTTC.

In this sample, this clone turned up once. This chain connects TRBV4-1 to TRBJ2-1; 10 bases are shared with TRBD2. Germline V lookup: CDR1 MGHRA, CDR2 YSYEKL. This CDR3 spans 17 amino acids. Losses at the gene ends were 0 bases for V and 5 bases for J; bases not matched to a gene: 7. The CDR3 DNA reads TGCGCCAGCAGCCAAGAACAGCGGGGGGGCCCCCACAATGAGCAGTTCTTC. Translated, it gives CASSQEQRGGPHNEQFF.

The J gene is TRBJ1-1, the V gene TRBV15; perhaps TRBD1 as D (6 bases). V lost 0 bases, J lost 2 bases, and 10 bases lay in between. The CDR3 is 15 amino acids. Germline CDR1 and CDR2: LNHNV and YYDKDF (reference sequence). CDR3 coding DNA: TGTGCCACCAGCAGAGATCTAGGGGGTAACACTGAAGCTTTCTTT. This codes for CATSRDLGGNTEAFF.

This clone was recorded only once. For the CDR3, the DNA is TGTGCCAGCTCACCACTAGCACCGGGCTACAATGAGCAGTTCTTC. Amino acid sequence: CASSPLAPGYNEQFF. V gene TRBV18 combines with J gene TRBJ2-1; no clear D. The CDR3 runs to 15 residues. Germline V lookup: CDR1 KGHSH, CDR2 LQKENI. V lost 1 base and J lost 3, with 10 bases in between.

The chain combines TRBV7-3 with TRBJ1-1; D remains unclear. The CDR3 spans 13 residues. The germline gives CDR1 SGHTA, CDR2 FQGTGA. The V end was cut by 5 bases, the J end by 6 bases, with 13 bases between. The CDR3 reads CASSASVTSEAFF. For the CDR3, the DNA is TGTGCCAGCAGCGCCTCAGTAACCTCTGAAGCTTTCTTT.

This clone was seen only once. This CDR3 is also generated by other DNA sequences in the sample. This chain joins TRBV7-2 and TRBJ1-5, with D unresolved. This CDR3 comprises 16 residues. Looked up from germline, CDR1 is SGHTA and CDR2 is FQGNSA. The V end lost 0 bases, the J end lost 0 bases, and 9 bases lay between the germline ends. The CDR3 DNA reads as TGTGCCAGCAGCTTAGCGGGGAGGAGTAGCAATCAGCCCCAGCATTTT. Its translation is CASSLAGRSSNQPQHF.

J is TRBJ1-5 and V is TRBV21-1; the table's D gene call, TRBD1, was not cross checked with the DNA. TRBV21-1 is given as a pseudogene. The CDR3 sequence is 13 residues long. The CDR3 DNA reads TGTGCCAGGACCAGACAGGGGGGTCAGCCCCAGCATTTT. It yields the protein CARTRQGGQPQHF.

V is TRBV29-1 and J is TRBJ2-2; D perhaps matches TRBD2 (5 bases). V lost 3 bases to trimming and J lost 2 bases, with 7 bases between them. Germline V CDR1 and CDR2: SQVTM, ANQGSEA. CDR3 length: 13 residues. The CDR3, as DNA: TGCAGCGTTGATTCGGGAAACACCGGGGAGCTGTTTTTT. It is translated as CSVDSGNTGELFF.

J is TRBJ1-4 and V is TRBV4-1, with 9 bases lining up with TRBD1. CDR1 MGHRA and CDR2 YSYEKL come from the germline V gene. The J segment lost 8 bases and the V segment lost 0 bases, leaving 7 bases of the junction unmatched. The CDR3 extends over 16 amino acids. DNA of the CDR3: TGCGCCAGCAGCCAAGATTGGGACAGGGTGCGGGAAAAACTGTTTTTT. This codes for CASSQDWDRVREKLFF.

V usage is TRBV18 and J usage is TRBJ1-5; 7 bases agree with TRBD1. The CDR3 consists of 16 residues. The V segment lost 2 bases and the J segment 1 base; nucleotides outside the gene matches: 5. Germline V CDR1 and CDR2: KGHSH, LQKENI. The CDR3: CASSPAGGRSNQPQHF. The CDR3 DNA is TGTGCCAGCTCACCAGCAGGGGGAAGAAGCAATCAGCCCCAGCATTTT. Supplemented by reference TRBV18 and TRBJ1-5, the full variable domain reads NAGVMQNPRHLVRRRGQEARLRCSPMKGHSHVYWYRQLPEEGLKFMVYLQKENIIDESGMPKERFSAEFPKEGPSILRIQQVVRGDSAAYFCASSPAGGRSNQPQHFGDGTRLSIL.

This sequence joins TRBV28 and TRBJ1-1, with unresolved D. Trimming removed 10 bases from V and 4 bases from J, with 10 bases in between. Looked up from germline, CDR1 is MDHEN and CDR2 is SYDVKM. The CDR3 length is 11 residues. The CDR3 DNA reads TGTGCCACCCTTTTTATCACTGAAGCTTTCTTT. Encoded protein: CATLFITEAFF.

Notes on this clone: A junction end diverges from the germline sequence, so it may reflect a read error. This sequence joins TRBV7-7 and TRBJ2-5, with D maybe TRBD2 (6 bases). Germline loops: CDR1 SSHAT, CDR2 FNYEAQ (reference sequence). The CDR3 consists of 13 residues. DNA of the CDR3: TGTGCTAGCAGCCCAGGGAGCGGGGAGACCCAGTACTTC. Translating it yields CASSPGSGETQYF.

Written as DNA, the CDR3 is TGTGCCAGCAGCGGACTAGCGGGAGGCTCCGTTACCGGGGAGCTGTTTTTT. It encodes CASSGLAGGSVTGELFF. The rearrangement uses TRBV5-5 and TRBJ2-2; 14 nucleotides line up with TRBD2. The CDR3 length is 17 residues. The V gene end was trimmed by 4 bases and the J gene end by 5 bases; junction bases not matched to a gene: 7. Germline CDR1 is SGHKS and CDR2 is YYEKEE (reference sequence).

This chain joins TRBV19 and TRBJ1-6; D ambiguous. Germline CDR1 reads LNHDA; CDR2 reads SQIVND (reference sequence). With 4 bases removed from V and 6 bases from J, the gap between germline ends came to 7 bases. This CDR3 is built from 13 residues. CDR3 in DNA: TGTGCCAGTAGTAACCTCGGTAATTCACCCCTCCACTTT. Protein sequence: CASSNLGNSPLHF.